This T cell receptor (beta chain) originates from a study of T cell responses to AZD1222 COVID-19 vaccine. CDR1 is SGHRS, CDR2 YFSETQ, per germline. The CDR3 runs 16 residues. Trimming shortened V by 0 bases and J by 4 bases, and 16 bases separated the two germline ends. Concerning this clone: Its cognate antigen is unknown.

The table came from immunoSEQ multiplex PCR; TCRdb's copy has only in-frame clones and leaves some out. The sample holds over 50,000 clones; 84% are singletons and the top ten take less than 9.5%. Whole-study results and caveats: Two AZD1222 administrations were followed by greater Spike-specific TCR breadth and depth. Most donors were white British and more were female, and clonal diversity was possibly underestimated.

The rearrangement joins TRBV5-1 to TRBJ1-2; D might be TRBD1 (5 bases). Source: peripheral blood, taken on day 0 of AZD1222 vaccination. This receptor was taken from an adult in good health. CDR3 nucleotide sequence: TGCGCCAGCAGCTTGGCACAAGGGGCCCTGCCCTATGGCTACACCTTC. Residues: CASSLAQGALPYGYTF.